Reported below is one T cell receptor beta chain. Different DNA sequences within this sample yield the same CDR3. Authors' processing steps: Reference gene primer amplification gave nucleated cell count estimates. Method: immunoSEQ multiplex PCR; TCRdb's copy keeps in-frame clones and lacks some. From that table come the V and J calls and clone size; the DNA was used to work out D and trimming. The sample shows about 180,000 clones, around 83% of them seen only once. CDR1 MNHEY and CDR2 SVGAGI come from the germline V gene. With 2 bases removed from V and 0 bases from J, the gap between germline ends came to 8 bases. This CDR3 region has 16 residues. This entry comes from a study of blood T cell repertoires in COVID-19. The overall study: T cells, B-cell-depleted T cells, or PBMCs provided the cDNA or gDNA that served as material.

J is TRBJ1-6 and V is TRBV6-5; maybe TRBD1 (5 bases). The receptor was isolated from a woman in her twenties or thirties with active or convalescent COVID-19. The sample comprised peripheral blood. The CDR3 protein is CASSYGASSYNSPLHF. Here the CDR3 DNA reads TGTGCCAGCAGTTACGGGGCAAGCTCCTATAATTCACCCCTCCACTTT.